Detailed here is one TCR beta chain. TCRdb's copy holds only in-frame clones and misses some; the assay was immunoSEQ multiplex PCR. Altogether 200,000 to 250,000 clones are present, 80% to 90% being singletons, with the ten largest covering about 3.5%. This specimen comes from a study of blood T cell repertoires in COVID-19. In the study overall: Acute and convalescent COVID-19 samples came from the United States, Italy and Spain.

The CDR3 has 13 amino acids. Germline-derived CDR1 and CDR2 are LNHDA and SQIVND (reference sequence). V lost 1 base to trimming and J lost 9 bases; unmatched junction nucleotides: 0. This sequence joins TRBV19 and TRBJ2-1, with 10 bases fitting TRBD2. The clonotype originates from a woman in her thirties who had been exposed to COVID-19. Sequencing used PBMCs or T cells enriched from blood (not recorded which). The CDR3 protein is CASSIGLAGEQFF. CDR3 in DNA: TGTGCCAGTAGTATAGGACTAGCGGGTGAGCAGTTCTTC.